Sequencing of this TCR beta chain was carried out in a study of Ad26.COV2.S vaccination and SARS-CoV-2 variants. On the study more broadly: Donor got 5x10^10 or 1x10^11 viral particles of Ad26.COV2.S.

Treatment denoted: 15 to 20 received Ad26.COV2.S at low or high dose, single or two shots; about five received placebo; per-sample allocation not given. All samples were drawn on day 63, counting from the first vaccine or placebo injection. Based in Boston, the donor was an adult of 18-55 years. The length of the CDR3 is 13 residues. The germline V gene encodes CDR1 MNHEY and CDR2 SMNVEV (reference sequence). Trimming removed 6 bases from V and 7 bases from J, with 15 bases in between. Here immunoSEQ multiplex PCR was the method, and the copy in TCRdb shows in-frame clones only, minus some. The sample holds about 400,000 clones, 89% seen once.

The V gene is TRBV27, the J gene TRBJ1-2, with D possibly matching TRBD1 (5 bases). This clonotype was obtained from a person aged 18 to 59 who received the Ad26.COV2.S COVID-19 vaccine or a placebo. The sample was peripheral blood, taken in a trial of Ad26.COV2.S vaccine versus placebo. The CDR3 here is CASSLRAGGGYTF. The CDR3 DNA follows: TGTGCCAGCAGCCTCCGGGCGGGGGGTGGCTACACCTTC.